This T cell receptor (beta chain) was captured by sequencing in a study of T cell responses to AZD1222 COVID-19 vaccine (TCRdb year 2021). About the full investigation: A total of just over 230 trial participants underwent TCR sequencing, of whom about 200 had received two doses of AZD1222 and approximately 25 had received two doses of the MenACWY control vaccine. Trial participants were enrolled into age subgroups of 18-55, 56-69 and 70-plus years, which contained 148, 28 and 57 TCR-sequenced participants, respectively. Here is what the overall study found, with its caveats: Most participants were white British and females outnumbered males, and the authors suggested that clonal diversity may have been underestimated. Reportedly, close to half of the unique spike-specific TCRs recognized epitopes lying outside the regions that are mutated in the B.1.351 and B.1.1.7 variants. After two AZD1222 doses, spike-specific TCR breadth and depth were significantly higher than at day 0 and than in MenACWY recipients. In the small 56-69-year group, the increase in depth fell short of significance, most likely because of low power. Conclusions about previously exposed vaccinees were limited because only five to seven AZD1222 recipients were SARS-CoV-2 seropositive at baseline. Because no day 14 peak-response samples were available, repertoires were characterized only after the peak T cell response. The vaccine-associated CD4 TCRs covered the entire spike protein, and the dominant responses fell in regions 160-218 and 743-854.

The junction shows trimming of 3 bases on V and 3 bases on J, and the gene matches do not reach 4 bases of it. The CDR1 and CDR2 encoded by the germline V gene are SGDLS and YYNGEE. The CDR3 numbers 16 residues from cysteine through phenylalanine. Only the CDR3 region is kept as DNA, spanning 48 bases read in frame from base 1. The time point tag for this specimen amounts to: about 28 days (+/-7) after the second vaccine dose. Because spike-specific TCR depth and breadth did not differ between the two schedules, AZD1222 recipients who got a second dose at roughly 4 weeks were pooled with those who got a second dose at roughly 12 weeks. Samples from vaccinated people were obtained from the UK trials COV001 and COV002, which included a single-blind randomized controlled phase 2/3 trial of AZD1222 (ChAdOx1 nCoV-19) in healthy adults. For TCRbeta chain sequencing, PBMC samples were collected from trial participants at day 0 and at day 28 after the second dose.

The CDR3 regions of human TCRbeta chains were analyzed by immunosequencing. As for how the authors treated the data: Repertoire TCRs were checked for matches against a reference library of SARS-CoV-2-specific TCRs that had been generated using the MIRA antigen-specificity platform. Breadth meant the fraction of unique TCRs that were SARS-CoV-2-associated, whereas depth meant the fraction of total T cells that were SARS-CoV-2-associated. Using the MIRA data, each spike-specific TCR was mapped to the spike region that the TCR reacts to and placed in a CD4 or CD8 class. Log10-transformed breadth and depth values were compared by one-way ANOVA with Sidak's multiple comparisons tests. What TCRdb holds here is the immuneACCESS table cut down to in-frame rearrangements. Part of the clones is not present; checked against another copy, under half of the missing clones reflect an unresolved V gene, and the others are unexplained. V and J calls plus clone size are reproduced from that table; the DNA served to infer D and trimming. The sample profile shows about 140,000 clones; 80% to 95% of them were found once. The ten largest clones take up roughly 1.3% of the sample.

Points on this clone: Its antigen is unknown. No per-base quality is available; no much larger clone lies one base away.

The rearranged segments are TRBV9 and TRBJ2-1, and 12 junctional nucleotides match TRBD2. The sequenced sample was peripheral blood, obtained 28 days after the second AZD1222 dose. This sequence originates from an adult who received the AZD1222 COVID-19 vaccine. The CDR3: CASSGLAGEYYNEQFF. At the DNA level, the sequence is TGTGCCAGCAGCGGACTAGCGGGGGAATACTACAATGAGCAGTTCTTC.